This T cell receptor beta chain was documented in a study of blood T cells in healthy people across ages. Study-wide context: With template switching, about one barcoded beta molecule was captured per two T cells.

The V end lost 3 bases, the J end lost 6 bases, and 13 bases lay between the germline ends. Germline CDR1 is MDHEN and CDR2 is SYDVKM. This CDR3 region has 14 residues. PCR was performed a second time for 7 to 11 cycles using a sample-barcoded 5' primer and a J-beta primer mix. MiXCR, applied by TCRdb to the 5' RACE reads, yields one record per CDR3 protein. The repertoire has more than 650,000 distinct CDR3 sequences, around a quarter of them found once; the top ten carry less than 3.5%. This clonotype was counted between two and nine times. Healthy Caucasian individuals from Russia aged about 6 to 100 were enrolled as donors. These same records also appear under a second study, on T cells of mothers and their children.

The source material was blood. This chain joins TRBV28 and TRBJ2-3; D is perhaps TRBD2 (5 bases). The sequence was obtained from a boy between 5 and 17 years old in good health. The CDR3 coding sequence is TGTGCCAGCAGTTTCTCGGTTAAGCGGGATACGCAGTATTTT. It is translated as CASSFSVKRDTQYF.